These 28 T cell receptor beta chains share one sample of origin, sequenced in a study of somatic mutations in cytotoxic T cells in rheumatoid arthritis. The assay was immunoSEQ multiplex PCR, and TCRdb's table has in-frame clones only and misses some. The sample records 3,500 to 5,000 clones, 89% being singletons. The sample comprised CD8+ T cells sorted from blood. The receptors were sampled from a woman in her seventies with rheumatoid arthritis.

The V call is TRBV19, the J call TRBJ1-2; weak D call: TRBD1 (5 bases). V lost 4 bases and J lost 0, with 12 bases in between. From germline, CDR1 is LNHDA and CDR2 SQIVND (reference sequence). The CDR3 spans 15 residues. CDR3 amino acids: CASSKRQPSNYGYTF. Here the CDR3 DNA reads TGTGCCAGTAGTAAACGACAGCCCTCTAACTATGGCTACACCTTC. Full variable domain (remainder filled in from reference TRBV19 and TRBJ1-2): DGGITQSPKYLFRKEGQNVTLSCEQNLNHDAMYWYRQDPGQGLRLIYYSQIVNDFQKGDIAEGYSVSREKKESFPLTVTSAQKNPTAFYLCASSKRQPSNYGYTFGSGTRLTVV.

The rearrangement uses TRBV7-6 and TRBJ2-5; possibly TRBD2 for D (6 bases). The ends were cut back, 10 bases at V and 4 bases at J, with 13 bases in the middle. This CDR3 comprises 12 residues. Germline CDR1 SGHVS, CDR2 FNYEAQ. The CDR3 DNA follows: TGTGCCATAGGTGGAGGGTCAGAGACCCAGTACTTC. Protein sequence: CAIGGGSETQYF.

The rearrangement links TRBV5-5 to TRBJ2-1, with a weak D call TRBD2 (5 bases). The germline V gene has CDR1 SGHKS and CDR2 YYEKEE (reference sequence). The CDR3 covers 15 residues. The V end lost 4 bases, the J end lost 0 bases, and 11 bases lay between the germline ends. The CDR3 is CASSEGLSSYNEQFF. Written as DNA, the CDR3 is TGTGCCAGCAGCGAGGGTCTCAGCTCCTACAATGAGCAGTTCTTC.

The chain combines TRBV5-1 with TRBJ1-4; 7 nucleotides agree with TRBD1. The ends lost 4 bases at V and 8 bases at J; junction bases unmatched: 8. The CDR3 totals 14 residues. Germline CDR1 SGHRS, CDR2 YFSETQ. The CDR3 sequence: CASSGTGEGEKLFF. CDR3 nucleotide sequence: TGCGCCAGCAGCGGAACAGGGGAAGGCGAAAAACTGTTTTTT.

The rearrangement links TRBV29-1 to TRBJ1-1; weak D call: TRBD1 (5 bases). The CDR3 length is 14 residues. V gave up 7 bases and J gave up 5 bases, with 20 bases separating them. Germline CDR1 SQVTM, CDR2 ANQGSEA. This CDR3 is CSALRGDRGTEAFF. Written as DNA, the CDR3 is TGCAGCGCCCTGCGGGGGGATCGGGGAACTGAAGCTTTCTTT.

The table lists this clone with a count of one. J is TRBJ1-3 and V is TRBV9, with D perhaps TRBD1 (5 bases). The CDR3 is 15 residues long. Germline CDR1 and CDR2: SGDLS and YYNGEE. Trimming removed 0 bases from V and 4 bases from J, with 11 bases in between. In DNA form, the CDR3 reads TGTGCCAGCAGCGTAGGTAAAGGGGCCGGAAACACCATATATTTT. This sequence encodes CASSVGKGAGNTIYF.

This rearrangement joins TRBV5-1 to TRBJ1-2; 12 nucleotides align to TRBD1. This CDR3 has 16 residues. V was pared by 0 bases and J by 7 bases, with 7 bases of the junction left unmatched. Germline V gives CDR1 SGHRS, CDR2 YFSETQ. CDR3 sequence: CASSLAGGQGAFGYTF. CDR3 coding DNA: TGCGCCAGCAGCTTGGCCGGGGGACAGGGGGCCTTTGGCTACACCTTC.

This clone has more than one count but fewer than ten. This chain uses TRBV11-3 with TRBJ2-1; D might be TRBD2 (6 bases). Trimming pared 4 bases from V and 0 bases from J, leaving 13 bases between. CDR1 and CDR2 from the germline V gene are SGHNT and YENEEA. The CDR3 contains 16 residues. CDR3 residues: CASSSAGGYSYNEQFF. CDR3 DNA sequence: TGTGCCAGCAGCTCGGCCGGGGGTTACTCCTACAATGAGCAGTTCTTC.

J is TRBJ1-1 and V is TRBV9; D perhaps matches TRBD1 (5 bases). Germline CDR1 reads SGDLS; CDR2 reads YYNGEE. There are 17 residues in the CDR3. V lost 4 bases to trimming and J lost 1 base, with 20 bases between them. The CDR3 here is CASSTNIDSPSNTEAFF. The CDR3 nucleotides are TGTGCCAGCAGCACTAATATTGACAGCCCCTCGAACACTGAAGCTTTCTTT.

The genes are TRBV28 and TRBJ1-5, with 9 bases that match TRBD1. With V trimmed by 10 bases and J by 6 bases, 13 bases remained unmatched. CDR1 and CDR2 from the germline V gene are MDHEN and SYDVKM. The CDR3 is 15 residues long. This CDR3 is CAIRQYTGGIQPQHF. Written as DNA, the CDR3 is TGTGCCATCAGGCAATATACAGGGGGCATTCAGCCCCAGCATTTT. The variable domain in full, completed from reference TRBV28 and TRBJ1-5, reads DVKVTQSSRYLVKRTGEKVFLECVQDMDHENMFWYRQDPGLGLRLIYFSYDVKMKEKGDIPEGYSVSREKKERFSLILESASTNQTSMYLCAIRQYTGGIQPQHFGDGTRLSIL.

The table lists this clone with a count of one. The CDR3 here is CASSEYAGGRGYNEQFF. The CDR3 nucleotides read TGTGCCAGCAGTGAATATGCCGGCGGGAGGGGATACAATGAGCAGTTCTTC. V and J are TRBV25-1 and TRBJ2-1; 9 bases map to TRBD2. This CDR3 is built from 17 residues. Per germline, CDR1 MGHDK and CDR2 SYGVNS. After removal of 0 bases from V and 4 bases from J, the junction contained 7 bases not matched to a gene.

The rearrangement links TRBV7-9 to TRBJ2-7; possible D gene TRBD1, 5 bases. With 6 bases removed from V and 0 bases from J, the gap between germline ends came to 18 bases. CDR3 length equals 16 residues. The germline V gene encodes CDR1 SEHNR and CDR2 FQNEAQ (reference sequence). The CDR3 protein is CASSPIRAGLSYEQYF. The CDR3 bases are TGTGCCAGCAGTCCCATCAGAGCAGGGCTCTCCTACGAGCAGTACTTC.

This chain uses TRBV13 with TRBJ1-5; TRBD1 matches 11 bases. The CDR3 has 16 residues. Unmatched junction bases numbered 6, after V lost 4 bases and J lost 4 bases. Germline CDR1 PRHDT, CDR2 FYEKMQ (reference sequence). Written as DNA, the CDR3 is TGTGCCAGCAGCTACCGGACAGGGGGCTTGAATCAGCCCCAGCATTTT. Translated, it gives CASSYRTGGLNQPQHF.

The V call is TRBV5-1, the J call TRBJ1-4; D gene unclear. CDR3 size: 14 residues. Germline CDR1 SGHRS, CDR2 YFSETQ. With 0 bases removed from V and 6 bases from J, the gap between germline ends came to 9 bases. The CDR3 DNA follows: TGCGCCAGCAGCTTGGCGGGGATAGATGAAAAACTGTTTTTT. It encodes CASSLAGIDEKLFF.

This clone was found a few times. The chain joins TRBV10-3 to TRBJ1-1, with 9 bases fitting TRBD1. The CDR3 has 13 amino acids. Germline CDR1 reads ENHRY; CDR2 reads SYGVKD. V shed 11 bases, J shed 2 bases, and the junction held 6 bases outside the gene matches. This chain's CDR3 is CAANTGGNTEAFF. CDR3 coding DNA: TGTGCCGCCAACACAGGGGGCAACACTGAAGCTTTCTTT.

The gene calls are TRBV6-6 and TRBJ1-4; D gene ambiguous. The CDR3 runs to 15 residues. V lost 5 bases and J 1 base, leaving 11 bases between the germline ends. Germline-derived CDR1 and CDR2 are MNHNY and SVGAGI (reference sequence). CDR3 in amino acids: CASSHQQRTNEKLFF. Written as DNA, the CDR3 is TGTGCCAGCAGTCACCAACAACGAACTAATGAAAAACTGTTTTTT.

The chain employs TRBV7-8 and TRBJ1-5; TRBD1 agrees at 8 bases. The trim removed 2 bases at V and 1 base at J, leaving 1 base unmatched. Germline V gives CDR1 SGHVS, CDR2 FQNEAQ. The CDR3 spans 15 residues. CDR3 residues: CASSLNRGSNQPQHF. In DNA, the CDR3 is TGTGCCAGCAGCTTAAACAGGGGGAGCAATCAGCCCCAGCATTTT.

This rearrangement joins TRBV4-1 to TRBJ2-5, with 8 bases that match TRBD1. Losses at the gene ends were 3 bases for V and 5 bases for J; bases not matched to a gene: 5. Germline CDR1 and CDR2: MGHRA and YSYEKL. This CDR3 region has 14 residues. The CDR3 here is CASSQVTGAETQYF. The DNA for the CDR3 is TGCGCCAGCAGCCAGGTGACAGGGGCTGAGACCCAGTACTTC.

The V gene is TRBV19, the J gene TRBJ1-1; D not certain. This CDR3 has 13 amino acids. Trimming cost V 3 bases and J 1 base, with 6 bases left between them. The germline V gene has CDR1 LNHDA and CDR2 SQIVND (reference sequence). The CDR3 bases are TGTGCCAGTAGTATTCACGGGAACACTGAAGCTTTCTTT. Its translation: CASSIHGNTEAFF.

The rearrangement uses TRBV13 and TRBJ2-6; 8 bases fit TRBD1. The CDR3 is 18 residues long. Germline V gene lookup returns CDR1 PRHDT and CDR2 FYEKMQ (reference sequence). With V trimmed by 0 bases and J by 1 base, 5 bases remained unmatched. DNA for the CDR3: TGTGCCAGCAGCTTAGGGGCAGGGGGCATGTCTGGGGCCAACGTCCTGACTTTC. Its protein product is CASSLGAGGMSGANVLTF.

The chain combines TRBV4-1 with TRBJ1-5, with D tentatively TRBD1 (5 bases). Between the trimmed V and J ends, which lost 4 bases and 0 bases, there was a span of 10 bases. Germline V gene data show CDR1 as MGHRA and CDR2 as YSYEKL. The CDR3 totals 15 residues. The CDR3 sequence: CASSPTTDSNQPQHF. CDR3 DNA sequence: TGCGCCAGCAGCCCGACGACAGATAGCAATCAGCCCCAGCATTTT.

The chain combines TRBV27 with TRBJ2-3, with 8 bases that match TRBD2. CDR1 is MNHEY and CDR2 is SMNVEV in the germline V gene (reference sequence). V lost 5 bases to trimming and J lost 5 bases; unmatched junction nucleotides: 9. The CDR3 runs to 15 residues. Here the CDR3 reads CASSISGGPIDTQYF. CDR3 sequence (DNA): TGTGCCAGCAGTATCTCGGGGGGGCCGATAGATACGCAGTATTTT.

CDR3 nucleotide sequence: TGCGCCAGCAGCTTGGGAACAGGGGAGCTGAATGGCTACACCTTC. Its protein product is CASSLGTGELNGYTF. This sequence joins TRBV5-1 and TRBJ1-2, with TRBD1 matching 7 bases. This CDR3 comprises 15 residues. Germline values: CDR1 SGHRS, CDR2 YFSETQ. With 0 bases clipped from V and 6 bases from J, the junction kept 8 bases outside the gene matches. The whole variable domain, filled in from reference TRBV5-1 and TRBJ1-2, reads KAGVTQTPRYLIKTRGQQVTLSCSPISGHRSVSWYQQTPGQGLQFLFEYFSETQRNKGNFPGRFSGRQFSNSRSEMNVSTLELGDSALYLCASSLGTGELNGYTFGSGTRLTVV.

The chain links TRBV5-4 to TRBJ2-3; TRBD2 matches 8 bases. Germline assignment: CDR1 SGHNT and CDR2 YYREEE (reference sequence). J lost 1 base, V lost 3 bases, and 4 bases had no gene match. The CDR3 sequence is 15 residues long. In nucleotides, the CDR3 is TGTGCCAGCAGCTCGGGAGGGTTAGGCACAGATACGCAGTATTTT. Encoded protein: CASSSGGLGTDTQYF.

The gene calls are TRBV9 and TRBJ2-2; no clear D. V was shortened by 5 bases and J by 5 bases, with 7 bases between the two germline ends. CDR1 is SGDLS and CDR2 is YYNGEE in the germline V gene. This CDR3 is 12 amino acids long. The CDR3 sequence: CASRLSTGELFF. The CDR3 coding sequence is TGTGCCAGCAGACTGTCTACCGGGGAGCTGTTTTTT.

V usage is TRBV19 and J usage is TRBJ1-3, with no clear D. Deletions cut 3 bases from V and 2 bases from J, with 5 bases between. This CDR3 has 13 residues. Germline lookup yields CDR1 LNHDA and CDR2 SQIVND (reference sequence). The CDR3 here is CASSIRPGNTIYF. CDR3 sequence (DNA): TGTGCCAGTAGTATCAGGCCTGGAAACACCATATATTTT. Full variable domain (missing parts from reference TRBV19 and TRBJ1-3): DGGITQSPKYLFRKEGQNVTLSCEQNLNHDAMYWYRQDPGQGLRLIYYSQIVNDFQKGDIAEGYSVSREKKESFPLTVTSAQKNPTAFYLCASSIRPGNTIYFGEGSWLTVV.

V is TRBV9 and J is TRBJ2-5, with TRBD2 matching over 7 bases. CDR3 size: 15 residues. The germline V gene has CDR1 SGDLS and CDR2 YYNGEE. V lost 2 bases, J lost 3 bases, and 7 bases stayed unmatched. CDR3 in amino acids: CASSVGPSGKETQYF. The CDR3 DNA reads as TGTGCCAGCAGCGTGGGACCCAGCGGGAAAGAGACCCAGTACTTC.

The CDR3 nucleotides read TGTGCCAGCAGCCAAGGGGACAGACTAAACACCGGGGAGCTGTTTTTT. It codes for CASSQGDRLNTGELFF. The chain joins TRBV7-3 to TRBJ2-2; 7 positions agree with TRBD1. The CDR3 is 16 residues long. The germline V gene encodes CDR1 SGHTA and CDR2 FQGTGA. Trimming at V came to 5 bases and at J to 2 bases, leaving 8 bases not matched to a gene.